These T cell receptor beta chains were read from a single sample in a study of cytomegalovirus exposure and HLA in healthy donors. The table came from immunoSEQ multiplex PCR; TCRdb's copy has only in-frame clones and leaves some out. Of 70,000 to 100,000 clones listed, 69% are singletons. The sample comprised PBMCs. The receptors were sampled from a man aged 50-60 years in good health and CMV-seronegative. CDR3s include the opening cysteine and the closing phenylalanine or tryptophan. The D gene is left open where the match is weak. Part of the rows lack a size; the others show once, few, many or a class for expanded clones.

d_gene	v_gene	abundance	j_gene	len	CDR3nt	CDR3aa
-	TRBV6-1	-	TRBJ2-7	13	TGTGCCAGCAGTGTTCAGGTACCCTACGAGCAGTACTTC	CASSVQVPYEQYF
-	TRBV7-7	-	TRBJ2-7	13	TGTGCTAGCAGCTTAGCGGAGGTTTACGAGCAGTACTTC	CASSLAEVYEQYF
TRBD1	TRBV4-3	few	TRBJ2-3	14	TGCGCCAGCAGCCAGGACAGGGTGACAGATACGCAGTATTTT	CASSQDRVTDTQYF
-	TRBV7-2	-	TRBJ1-2	15	TGTGCCAGCAGCGAATCTGGGACAAGATCATATGGCTACACCTTC	CASSESGTRSYGYTF
TRBD2	TRBV25-1	-	TRBJ2-1	16	TGTGCCAGCAGTGAACCTACTAGCGGGAGACGCAATGAGCAGTTCTTC	CASSEPTSGRRNEQFF
TRBD1	TRBV2	-	TRBJ1-1	14	TGTGCCAGCAGCTGGGGACAGGTGAACACTGAAGCTTTCTTT	CASSWGQVNTEAFF
-	TRBV7-9	-	TRBJ1-2	15	TGTGCCAGCAGCCGCGATGGACAGTCGAACTATGGCTACACCTTC	CASSRDGQSNYGYTF
TRBD1	TRBV23-1	-	TRBJ2-5	15	TGCGCCAGCAGTCAATCGCTAGGGGGCCGGGAGACCCAGTACTTC	CASSQSLGGRETQYF
-	TRBV4-3	once	TRBJ2-7	17	TGCGCCAGCAGCCAACAGGCGCTGGCGGGGATAGGCAACGAGCAGTACTTC	CASSQQALAGIGNEQYF
TRBD1	TRBV7-9	-	TRBJ1-1	13	TGTGCCAGCAGCCGACAGGGAGGCACTGAAGCTTTCTTT	CASSRQGGTEAFF
-	TRBV7-3	few	TRBJ2-3	13	TGTGCCAGCAGCGGGGGGTCTTTGGGGACGCAGTATTTT	CASSGGSLGTQYF
-	TRBV7-8	once	TRBJ1-4	17	TGTGCCAGCAGCTTCCAGGGCATGACTCTTCCCCATGAAAAACTGTTTTTT	CASSFQGMTLPHEKLFF
TRBD1	TRBV29-1	-	TRBJ1-2	13	TGCAGCGTTGGAGGACAGGGCGGGTATGGCTACACCTTC	CSVGGQGGYGYTF
-	TRBV27	once	TRBJ1-5	13	TGTGCCAGCAGCCCCCGCCGGGGTCAGCCCCAGCATTTT	CASSPRRGQPQHF
TRBD1	TRBV4-3	-	TRBJ2-3	16	TGCGCCAGCAGCCAAGGAGGACAGGGCGGGGAAGATACGCAGTATTTT	CASSQGGQGGEDTQYF
TRBD2	TRBV2	-	TRBJ2-2	13	TGTGCCAGCGGACTAGTCAGGCCCGGGGAGCTGTTTTTT	CASGLVRPGELFF
-	TRBV6-1	-	TRBJ2-1	13	TGTGCCAGCCGGAGTAGCGGTTACAATGAGCAGTTCTTC	CASRSSGYNEQFF
-	TRBV27	-	TRBJ1-1	14	TGTGCCAGCAGGCCGGGGGGATGGGTCACTGAAGCTTTCTTT	CASRPGGWVTEAFF
-	TRBV9	once	TRBJ2-5	16	TGTGCCAGCAGCACCGGGACAAACGTCATACAAGAGACCCAGTACTTC	CASSTGTNVIQETQYF
-	TRBV4-3	-	TRBJ2-1	14	TGCGCCAGCAGCCAAGATTTTAGTCAAAATGAGCAGTTCTTC	CASSQDFSQNEQFF
TRBD2	TRBV7-2	-	TRBJ2-5	15	TGTGCCAGCAGCTTGCTGGGACTAGCGGGAGAGACCCAGTACTTC	CASSLLGLAGETQYF
-	TRBV5-1	-	TRBJ1-2	14	TGCGCCAGCAGCTTGGTGGACACCAACTATGGCTACACCTTC	CASSLVDTNYGYTF
TRBD1	TRBV7-7	-	TRBJ2-1	13	TGTGCTAGCAGCTCACAGGGGGCTGGTGAGCAGTTCTTC	CASSSQGAGEQFF